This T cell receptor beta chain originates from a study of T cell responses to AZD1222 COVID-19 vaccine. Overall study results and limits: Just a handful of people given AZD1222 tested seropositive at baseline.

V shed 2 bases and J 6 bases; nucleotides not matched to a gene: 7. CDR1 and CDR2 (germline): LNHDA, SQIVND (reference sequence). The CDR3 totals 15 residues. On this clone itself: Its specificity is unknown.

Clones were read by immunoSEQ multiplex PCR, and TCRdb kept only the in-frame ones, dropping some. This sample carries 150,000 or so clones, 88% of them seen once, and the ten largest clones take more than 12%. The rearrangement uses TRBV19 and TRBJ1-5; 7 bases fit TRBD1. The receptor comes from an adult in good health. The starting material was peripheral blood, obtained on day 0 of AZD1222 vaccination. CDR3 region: CASSIIKGAIQPQHF. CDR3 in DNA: TGTGCCAGTAGTATAATTAAGGGGGCAATTCAGCCCCAGCATTTT.